One and the same sample provided the 9 T cell receptor beta chains below, sequenced in a study of CD8 T cells in Susac syndrome. Random hexamers served to reverse transcribe roughly 0.5 to 1 ug RNA. TCRdb itself ran the immunoSEQ multiplex PCR reads through MiXCR, one entry per CDR3 protein. The sample lists more than 200,000 distinct CDR3 sequences, approximately 92% occurring once. The specimen was CD4+ T cells from PBMCs. These receptors were obtained from a human donor with multiple sclerosis.

This chain links TRBV2 with TRBJ2-5; TRBD1 agrees at 9 bases. V was pared by 7 bases and J by 5 bases, with 14 bases of the junction left unmatched. CDR3 length: 16 residues. Germline-derived CDR1 and CDR2 are SNHLY and FYNNEI. The CDR3 protein is CASNIDRGSQGETQYF. The CDR3 nucleotides are TGTGCCAGCAATATAGACAGGGGGTCGCAGGGGGAGACCCAGTACTTC.

This clonotype came up a few times. This chain joins TRBV11-3 and TRBJ2-7, with D perhaps TRBD1 (5 bases). CDR1 SGHNT and CDR2 YENEEA come from the germline V gene. The CDR3 sequence is 13 residues long. Trimming took off 0 bases at V and 3 bases at J, with 6 bases between the two ends. Written as DNA, the CDR3 is TGTGCCAGCAGCTTAGACAGGGACTACGAGCAGTACGTC. Its protein is CASSLDRDYEQYV.

The chain couples TRBV30 to TRBJ1-3; unclear D gene. Germline V gene lookup returns CDR1 GTSNPN and CDR2 SVGIG (reference sequence). Trimming shortened V by 2 bases and J by 2 bases, and 10 bases separated the two germline ends. This CDR3 region has 14 residues. The CDR3 bases are TGTGCCTGGAGTCCCCTGAAGGCTGGAAACACCATATATTTT. Encoded protein: CAWSPLKAGNTIYF.

The V gene is TRBV3-1, the J gene TRBJ1-1; D is unresolved. V was cut by 4 bases and J by 7 bases, with 13 bases left in between. Germline-derived CDR1 and CDR2 are LGHDT and YNNKEL (reference sequence). The CDR3 extends over 13 amino acids. The CDR3 loop reads CASSPHPRLEAFF. DNA of the CDR3: TGTGCCAGCAGCCCCCACCCGAGACTTGAAGCTTTCTTT.

The V call is TRBV6-5, the J call TRBJ1-1; no clear D gene. Germline values: CDR1 MNHEY, CDR2 SVGAGI. The CDR3 has 14 amino acids. V was pared by 0 bases and J by 0 bases, with 5 bases between. CDR3 sequence reads: CASSYSSMNTEAFF. The CDR3 DNA sequence: TGTGCCAGCAGTTACTCGTCGATGAACACTGAAGCTTTCTTT.

The rearrangement links TRBV11-3 to TRBJ2-5, with 7 bases lining up with TRBD2. Germline CDR1 is SGHNT and CDR2 is YENEEA. The CDR3 runs to 14 residues. J lost 6 bases, V lost 10 bases, and 14 bases had no gene match. The DNA of the CDR3 is TGTGCCACCTCCGAGACTAGCCTCGTGAAGACCCAGTACTTC. Translation: CATSETSLVKTQYF.

The rearrangement links TRBV24-1 to TRBJ2-1; D gene uncertain. Germline assignment: CDR1 KGHDR and CDR2 SFDVKD. Trimming pared 0 bases from V and 13 bases from J, leaving 9 bases between. The CDR3 covers 12 residues. The CDR3 DNA is TGTGCCACCAGTGATTTGACCCGGGTACAGTTCTTC. Translating gives CATSDLTRVQFF.

The chain employs TRBV29-1 and TRBJ2-5; D is ambiguous. V was pared by 6 bases and J by 10 bases, with 15 bases between. Germline V CDR1 and CDR2: SQVTM, ANQGSEA. CDR3 length: 11 amino acids. CDR3 coding DNA: TGCAGCGTGCTCCAGCGTTCGGTCCAGTACTTC. This translates into CSVLQRSVQYF.

CDR3 residues: CAAGQGEYQETQYF. CDR3 DNA sequence: TGTGCTGCCGGACAGGGGGAGTACCAAGAGACCCAGTACTTC. The chain links TRBV10-3 to TRBJ2-5, with 10 bases identical to TRBD1. CDR3 length equals 14 residues. Germline V gene lookup returns CDR1 ENHRY and CDR2 SYGVKD.